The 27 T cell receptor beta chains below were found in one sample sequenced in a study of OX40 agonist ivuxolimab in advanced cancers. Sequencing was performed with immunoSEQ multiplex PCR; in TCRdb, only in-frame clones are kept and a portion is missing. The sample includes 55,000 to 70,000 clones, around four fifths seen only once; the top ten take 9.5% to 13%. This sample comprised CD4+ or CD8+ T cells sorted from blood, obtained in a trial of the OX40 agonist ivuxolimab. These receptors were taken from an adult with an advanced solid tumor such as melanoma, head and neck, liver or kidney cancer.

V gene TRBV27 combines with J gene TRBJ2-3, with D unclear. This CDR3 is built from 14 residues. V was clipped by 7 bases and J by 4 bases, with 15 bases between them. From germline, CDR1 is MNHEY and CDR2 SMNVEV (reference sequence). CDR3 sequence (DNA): TGTGCCAGCAAATGGGGATTTAATGCAGATACGCAGTATTTT. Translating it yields CASKWGFNADTQYF.

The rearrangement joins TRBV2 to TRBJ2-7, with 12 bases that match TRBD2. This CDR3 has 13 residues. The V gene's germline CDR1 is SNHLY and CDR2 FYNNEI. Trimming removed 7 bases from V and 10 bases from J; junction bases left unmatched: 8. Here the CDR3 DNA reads TGTGCCAGCAAGCTAGCGGGGGGGCCAGGACAGTACGTC. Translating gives CASKLAGGPGQYV.

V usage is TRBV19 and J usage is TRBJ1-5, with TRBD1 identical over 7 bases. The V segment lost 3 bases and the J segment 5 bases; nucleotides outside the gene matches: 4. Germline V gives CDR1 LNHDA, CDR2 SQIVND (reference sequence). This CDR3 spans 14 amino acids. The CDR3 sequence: CASSMGRGDQPQHF. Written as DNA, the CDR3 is TGTGCCAGTAGTATGGGCAGGGGGGATCAGCCCCAGCATTTT.

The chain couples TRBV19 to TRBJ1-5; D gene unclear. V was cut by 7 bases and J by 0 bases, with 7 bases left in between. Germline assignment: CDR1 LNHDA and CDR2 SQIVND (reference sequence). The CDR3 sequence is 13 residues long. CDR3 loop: CASMSYSNQPQHF. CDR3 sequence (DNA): TGTGCCAGTATGTCGTATAGCAATCAGCCCCAGCATTTT.

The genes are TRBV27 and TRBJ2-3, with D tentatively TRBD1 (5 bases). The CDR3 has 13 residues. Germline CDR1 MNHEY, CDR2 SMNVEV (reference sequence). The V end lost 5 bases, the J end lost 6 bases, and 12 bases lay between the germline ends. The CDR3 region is CASSLGNRDTQYF. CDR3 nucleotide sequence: TGTGCCAGCAGTCTTGGGAACAGGGATACGCAGTATTTT.

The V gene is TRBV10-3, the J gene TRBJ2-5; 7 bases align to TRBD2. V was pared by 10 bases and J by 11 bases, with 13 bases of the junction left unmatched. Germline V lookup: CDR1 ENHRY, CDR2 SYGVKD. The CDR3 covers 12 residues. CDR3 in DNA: TGTGCCACGGGACTAACTGGTACGGAGCAGTACTTC. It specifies CATGLTGTEQYF.

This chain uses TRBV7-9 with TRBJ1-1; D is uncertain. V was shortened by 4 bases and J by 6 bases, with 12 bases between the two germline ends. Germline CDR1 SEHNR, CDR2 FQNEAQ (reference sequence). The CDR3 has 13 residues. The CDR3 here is CASSSPGGSEAFF. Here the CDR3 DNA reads TGTGCCAGCAGCTCCCCGGGTGGGTCTGAAGCTTTCTTT.

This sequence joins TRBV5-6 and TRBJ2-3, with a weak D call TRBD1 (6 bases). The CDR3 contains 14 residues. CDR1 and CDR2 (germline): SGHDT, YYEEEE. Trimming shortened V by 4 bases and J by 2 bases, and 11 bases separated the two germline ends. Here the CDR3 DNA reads TGTGCCAGCAGCCCGACAGGAACCACAGATACGCAGTATTTT. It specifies CASSPTGTTDTQYF.

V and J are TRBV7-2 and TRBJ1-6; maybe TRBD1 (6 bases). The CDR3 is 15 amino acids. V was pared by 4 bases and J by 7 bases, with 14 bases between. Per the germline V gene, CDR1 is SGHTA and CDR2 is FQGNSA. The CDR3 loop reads CASSWSTDRNSPLHF. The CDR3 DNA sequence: TGTGCCAGCAGCTGGAGCACGGACAGAAATTCACCCCTCCACTTT.

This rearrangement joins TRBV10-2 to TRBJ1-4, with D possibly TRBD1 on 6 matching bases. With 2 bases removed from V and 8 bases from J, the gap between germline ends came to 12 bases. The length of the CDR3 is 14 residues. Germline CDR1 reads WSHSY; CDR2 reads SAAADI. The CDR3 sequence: CASSEPGVGEKLFF. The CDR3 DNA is TGCGCCAGCAGTGAGCCAGGGGTTGGCGAAAAACTGTTTTTT.

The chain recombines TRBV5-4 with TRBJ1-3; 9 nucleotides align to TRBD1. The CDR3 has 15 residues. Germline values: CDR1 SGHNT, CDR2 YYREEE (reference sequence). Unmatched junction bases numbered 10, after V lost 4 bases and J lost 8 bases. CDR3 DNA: TGTGCCAGCAGCACGGACAGGGGCGTAAAGGACACCATATATTTT. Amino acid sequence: CASSTDRGVKDTIYF. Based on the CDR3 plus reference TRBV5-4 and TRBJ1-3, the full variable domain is ETGVTQSPTHLIKTRGQQVTLRCSSQSGHNTVSWYQQALGQGPQFIFQYYREEENGRGNFPPRFSGLQFPNYSSELNVNALELDDSALYLCASSTDRGVKDTIYFGEGSWLTVV.

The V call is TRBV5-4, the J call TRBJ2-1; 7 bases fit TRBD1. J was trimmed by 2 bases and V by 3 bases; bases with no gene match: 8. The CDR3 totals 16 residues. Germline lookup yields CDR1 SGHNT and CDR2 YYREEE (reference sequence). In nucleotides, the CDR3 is TGTGCCAGCAGCTCTGTGGGGACAGTAGCCTACAATGAGCAGTTCTTC. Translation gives CASSSVGTVAYNEQFF. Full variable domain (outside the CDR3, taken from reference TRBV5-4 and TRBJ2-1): ETGVTQSPTHLIKTRGQQVTLRCSSQSGHNTVSWYQQALGQGPQFIFQYYREEENGRGNFPPRFSGLQFPNYSSELNVNALELDDSALYLCASSSVGTVAYNEQFFGPGTRLTVL.

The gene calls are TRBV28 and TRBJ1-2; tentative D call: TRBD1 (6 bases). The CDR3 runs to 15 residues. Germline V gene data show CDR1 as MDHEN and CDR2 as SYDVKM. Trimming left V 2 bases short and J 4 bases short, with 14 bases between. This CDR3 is CASSLISGASYGYTF. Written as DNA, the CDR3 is TGTGCCAGCAGTTTAATCTCGGGGGCGAGCTATGGCTACACCTTC.

CDR3 in DNA: TGCGCCAGCAGCCCTGATGGGGACCAGGACTCTGGCTACACCTTC. Translating gives CASSPDGDQDSGYTF. The rearrangement links TRBV5-1 to TRBJ1-2; possible D gene TRBD1, 5 bases. The V end was cut by 4 bases, the J end by 7 bases, with 20 bases between. In germline, CDR1 is SGHRS, CDR2 YFSETQ. This CDR3 is built from 15 residues.

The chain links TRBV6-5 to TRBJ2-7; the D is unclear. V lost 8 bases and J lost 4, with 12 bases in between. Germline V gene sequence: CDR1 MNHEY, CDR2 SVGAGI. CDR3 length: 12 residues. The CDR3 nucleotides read TGTGCCAGCGGGCGAGAATCTTACGAGCAGTACTTC. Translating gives CASGRESYEQYF.

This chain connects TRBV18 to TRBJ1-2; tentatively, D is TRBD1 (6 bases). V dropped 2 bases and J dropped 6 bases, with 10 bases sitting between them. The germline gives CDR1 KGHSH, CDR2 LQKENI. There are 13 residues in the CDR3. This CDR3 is CASSPGGWDGYTF. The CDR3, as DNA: TGTGCCAGCTCACCAGGGGGCTGGGATGGCTACACCTTC.

CDR3: CASSMDWNQPQHF. The CDR3 nucleotides are TGTGCCAGCAGTATGGACTGGAATCAGCCCCAGCATTTT. The chain joins TRBV27 to TRBJ1-5; D gene ambiguous. The ends were cut back, 5 bases at V and 4 bases at J, with 9 bases in the middle. This CDR3 has 13 amino acids. Germline CDR1 is MNHEY and CDR2 is SMNVEV (reference sequence).

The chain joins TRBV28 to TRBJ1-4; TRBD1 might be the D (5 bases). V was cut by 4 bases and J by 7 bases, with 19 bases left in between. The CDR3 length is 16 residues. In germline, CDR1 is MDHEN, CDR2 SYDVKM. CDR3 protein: CASSSSRPGESEKLFF. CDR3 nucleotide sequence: TGTGCCAGCAGTTCTTCCCGGCCGGGGGAAAGTGAAAAACTGTTTTTT.

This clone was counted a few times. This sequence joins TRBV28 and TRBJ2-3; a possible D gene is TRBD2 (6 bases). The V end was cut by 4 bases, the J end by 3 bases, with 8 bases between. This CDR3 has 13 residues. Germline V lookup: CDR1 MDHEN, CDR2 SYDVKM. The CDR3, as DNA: TGTGCCAGCAGTTCCGCGGGGACAGATACGCAGTATTTT. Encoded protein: CASSSAGTDTQYF.

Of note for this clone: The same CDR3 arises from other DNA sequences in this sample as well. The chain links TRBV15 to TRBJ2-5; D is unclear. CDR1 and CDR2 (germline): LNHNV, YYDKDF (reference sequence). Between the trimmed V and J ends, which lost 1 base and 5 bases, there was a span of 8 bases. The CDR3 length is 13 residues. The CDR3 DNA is TGTGCCACCAGCAGAGCCTACTTGGAGACCCAGTACTTC. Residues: CATSRAYLETQYF. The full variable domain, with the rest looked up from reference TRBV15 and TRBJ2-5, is DAMVIQNPRYQVTQFGKPVTLSCSQTLNHNVMYWYQQKSSQAPKLLFHYYDKDFNNEADTPDNFQSRRPNTSFCFLDIRSPGLGDTAMYLCATSRAYLETQYFGPGTRLLVL.

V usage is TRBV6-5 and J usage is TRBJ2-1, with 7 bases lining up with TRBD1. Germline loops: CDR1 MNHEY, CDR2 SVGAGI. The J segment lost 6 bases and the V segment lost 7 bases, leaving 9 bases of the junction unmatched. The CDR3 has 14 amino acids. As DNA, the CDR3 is TGTGCCAGCATGCCCGACAGGGTAGTCAATGAGCAGTTCTTC. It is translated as CASMPDRVVNEQFF.

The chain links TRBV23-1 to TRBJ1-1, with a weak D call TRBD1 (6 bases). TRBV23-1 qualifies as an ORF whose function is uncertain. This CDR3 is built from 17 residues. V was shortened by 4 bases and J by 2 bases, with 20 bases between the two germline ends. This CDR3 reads CASSPRRKGQLNTEAFF. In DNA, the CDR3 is TGCGCCAGCAGTCCGAGACGAAAGGGACAACTCAACACTGAAGCTTTCTTT.

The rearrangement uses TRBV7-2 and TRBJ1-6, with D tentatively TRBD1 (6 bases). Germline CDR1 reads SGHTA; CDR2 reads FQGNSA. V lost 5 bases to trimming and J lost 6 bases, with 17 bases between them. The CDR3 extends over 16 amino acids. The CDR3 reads CASSPSGGQFNSPLHF. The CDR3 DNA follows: TGTGCCAGCAGCCCTAGTGGGGGACAATTTAATTCACCCCTCCACTTT. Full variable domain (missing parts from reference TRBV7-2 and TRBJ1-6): GAGVSQSPSNKVTEKGKDVELRCDPISGHTALYWYRQSLGQGLEFLIYFQGNSAPDKSGLPSDRFSAERTGGSVSTLTIQRTQQEDSAVYLCASSPSGGQFNSPLHFGNGTRLTVT.

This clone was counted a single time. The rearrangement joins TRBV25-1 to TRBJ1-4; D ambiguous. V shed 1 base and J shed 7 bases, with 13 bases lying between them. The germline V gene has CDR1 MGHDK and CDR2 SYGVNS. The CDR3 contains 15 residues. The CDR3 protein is CASSESKAVGEKLFF. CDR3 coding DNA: TGTGCCAGCAGTGAATCCAAGGCAGTGGGTGAAAAACTGTTTTTT.

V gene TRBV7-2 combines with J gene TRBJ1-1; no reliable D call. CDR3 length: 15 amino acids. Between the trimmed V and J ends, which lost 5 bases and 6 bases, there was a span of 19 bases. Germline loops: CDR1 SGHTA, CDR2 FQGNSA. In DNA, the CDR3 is TGTGCCAGCAGCCGAGGACGGGAACAGACACCTGAAGCTTTCTTT. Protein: CASSRGREQTPEAFF.

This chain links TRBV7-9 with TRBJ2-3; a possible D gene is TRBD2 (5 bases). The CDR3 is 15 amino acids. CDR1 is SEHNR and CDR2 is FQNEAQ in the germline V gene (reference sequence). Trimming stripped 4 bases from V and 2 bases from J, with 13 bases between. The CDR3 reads CASSSRRTDTDTQYF. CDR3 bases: TGTGCCAGCAGCTCCCGGAGGACGGACACAGATACGCAGTATTTT.

CDR3 sequence (DNA): TGTGCCAGCAGTTTACGAGGAGAGACCCAGTACTTC. Its translation: CASSLRGETQYF. J is TRBJ2-5 and V is TRBV27; D ambiguous. CDR1 MNHEY and CDR2 SMNVEV come from the germline V gene (reference sequence). This CDR3 spans 12 amino acids. The V and J ends lost 2 bases and 4 bases respectively, with 5 bases between them.